This is a list of T cell receptor beta chains from one sample in a study of breast tumors, draining lymph nodes, adjacent tissues. TCRdb analysed the multiplex PCR reads with MiXCR anew, one entry per CDR3 protein. The data contain more than 250,000 distinct CDR3 sequences, about 33% of them singletons. Sequenced input: axillary lymph node tissue. Every receptor here comes from a female donor with breast cancer. Some clones in this sample may be carry-over from other donors' samples. Each CDR3 is given with its conserved first and last residue. Fields, in order: CDR3 DNA, CDR3 protein, V gene, D gene, J gene, clone size. The D gene is left open where the match is weak. Expanded clones are given a class, and other clones once, few, many or no size at all.

cdr3_nt: TGTGCCACCGGACTAGCGGGAGAGATCTCCTACAATGAGCAGTTCTTC
cdr3_aa: CATGLAGEISYNEQFF
v_call: TRBV24-1
d_call: TRBD2
j_call: TRBJ2-1
clone_size: many

cdr3_nt: TGTGCCAGCAGTACGACTAGCGGGAGGACCTACAATGAGCAGTTCTTC
cdr3_aa: CASSTTSGRTYNEQFF
v_call: TRBV12-3/TRBV12-4
d_call: TRBD2
j_call: TRBJ2-1
clone_size: many

cdr3_nt: TGTGCCAGCAGCGGGGGACAGACCAACTATGGCTACACCTTC
cdr3_aa: CASSGGQTNYGYTF
v_call: TRBV28
d_call: TRBD1
j_call: TRBJ1-2
clone_size: few

cdr3_nt: TGCAGTGCTAGCGGGTGGATAACCTACGAGCAGTACTTC
cdr3_aa: CSASGWITYEQYF
v_call: TRBV20-1
d_call: NA
j_call: TRBJ2-7
clone_size: many

cdr3_nt: TGTGCCAGCAGCCAACTAGCGGGAAGTATAGATACGCAGTATTTT
cdr3_aa: CASSQLAGSIDTQYF
v_call: TRBV3-1
d_call: TRBD2
j_call: TRBJ2-3
clone_size: NA

cdr3_nt: TGCAGCGTTTCGCAGGGAGGAGCAACTAATGAAAAACTGTTTTTT
cdr3_aa: CSVSQGGATNEKLFF
v_call: TRBV29-1
d_call: NA
j_call: TRBJ1-4
clone_size: many

cdr3_nt: TGCGCCAGCAGCCAAGGAAGCAGGGCTGCTAATTCACCCCTCCACTTT
cdr3_aa: CASSQGSRAANSPLHF
v_call: TRBV4-3
d_call: NA
j_call: TRBJ1-6
clone_size: many

cdr3_nt: TGTGCCAGCAGCGGGGACCCTGCTAGCACAGATACGCAGTATTTT
cdr3_aa: CASSGDPASTDTQYF
v_call: TRBV5-4
d_call: NA
j_call: TRBJ2-3
clone_size: many

cdr3_nt: TGTGCCAGCAGGCTTTACGGGAGGGAGGCAGATACGCAGTATTTT
cdr3_aa: CASRLYGREADTQYF
v_call: TRBV6-6
d_call: TRBD2
j_call: TRBJ2-3
clone_size: many

cdr3_nt: TGCAGTGCTAGTAGGGGGCCCGCGAACACCGGGGAGCTGTTTTTT
cdr3_aa: CSASRGPANTGELFF
v_call: TRBV20-1
d_call: TRBD1
j_call: TRBJ2-2
clone_size: many

cdr3_nt: TGTGCCATTAGGAGCGCAAATACGCAGTATTTT
cdr3_aa: CAIRSANTQYF
v_call: TRBV28
d_call: NA
j_call: TRBJ2-3
clone_size: few

cdr3_nt: TGTGCCACTTCTTTTGGCTCCTCCAATCAGCCCCAGCATTTT
cdr3_aa: CATSFGSSNQPQHF
v_call: TRBV6-2/TRBV6-3
d_call: NA
j_call: TRBJ1-5
clone_size: NA

cdr3_nt: TGCGCCAGCAGCCCAGAGACAGGGGTCTGGACACCCCTCCACTTT
cdr3_aa: CASSPETGVWTPLHF
v_call: TRBV4-1
d_call: TRBD1
j_call: TRBJ1-6
clone_size: NA

cdr3_nt: TGTGCCAGCAGCTCAGACAGGGAACGTGGAAACACCATACATTTC
cdr3_aa: CASSSDRERGNTIHF
v_call: TRBV7-2
d_call: TRBD1
j_call: TRBJ1-3
clone_size: NA

cdr3_nt: TGTGCCAGCAGCTTGGGTCCGAGACAGGCCAACGTCCTGACTTTC
cdr3_aa: CASSLGPRQANVLTF
v_call: TRBV5-6
d_call: NA
j_call: TRBJ2-6
clone_size: NA

cdr3_nt: TGTGCCAGCGGGTCCGGGATATCAATCCATGAGCAGTTCTTC
cdr3_aa: CASGSGISIHEQFF
v_call: TRBV2
d_call: NA
j_call: TRBJ2-1
clone_size: many

cdr3_nt: TGTGCCAGCAGCTTTTCGCGACAGCTAAGCTCTGGAAACCCCATATATTTT
cdr3_aa: CASSFSRQLSSGNPIYF
v_call: TRBV7-9
d_call: NA
j_call: TRBJ1-3
clone_size: few

cdr3_nt: TGCAGCGTTGAAGCCACAGGGAATGAGCAGTTCTTC
cdr3_aa: CSVEATGNEQFF
v_call: TRBV29-1
d_call: NA
j_call: TRBJ2-1
clone_size: many

cdr3_nt: TGTGCCAGCAGGATCCAAATACTCTCTGAAGCTTTCTTT
cdr3_aa: CASRIQILSEAFF
v_call: TRBV6-4
d_call: NA
j_call: TRBJ1-1
clone_size: few

cdr3_nt: TGTGCCAGCAGCGAGCGACAGGGTGGCTACACCTTC
cdr3_aa: CASSERQGGYTF
v_call: TRBV7-8
d_call: TRBD1
j_call: TRBJ1-2
clone_size: NA

cdr3_nt: TGTGCCAGCAGCGTTTGGGGACAATCATACAATGAGCAGTTCTTC
cdr3_aa: CASSVWGQSYNEQFF
v_call: TRBV9
d_call: NA
j_call: TRBJ2-1
clone_size: many

cdr3_nt: TGTGGCAGCAGCTTAGATCGGGTTCCGGGTCGACGCACAGATACGCAGTATTTT
cdr3_aa: CGSSLDRVPGRRTDTQYF
v_call: TRBV11-3
d_call: NA
j_call: TRBJ2-3
clone_size: NA

cdr3_nt: TGTGCCAGCAATGCCCAAGAGACCCAGTACTTC
cdr3_aa: CASNAQETQYF
v_call: TRBV28
d_call: NA
j_call: TRBJ2-5
clone_size: NA

cdr3_nt: TGTGCCAGCACTGACAGGGCTAACGGGGAGCTGTTTTTT
cdr3_aa: CASTDRANGELFF
v_call: TRBV6-5
d_call: TRBD1
j_call: TRBJ2-2
clone_size: many

cdr3_nt: TGTGCCAGCAGAAACCGGGGACTAGCGGGAGCGAACACAGATACGCAGTATTTT
cdr3_aa: CASRNRGLAGANTDTQYF
v_call: TRBV6-5
d_call: TRBD2
j_call: TRBJ2-3
clone_size: NA

cdr3_nt: TGTGCCAGCAGACCAGAGAACACTAAAGCTTTCTTT
cdr3_aa: CASRPENTKAFF
v_call: TRBV12-3/TRBV12-4
d_call: NA
j_call: TRBJ1-1
clone_size: NA

cdr3_nt: TGTGCCACCAAGCGGACTAGCGGGAGGGCCGAGCAGTACTTC
cdr3_aa: CATKRTSGRAEQYF
v_call: TRBV24-1
d_call: TRBD2
j_call: TRBJ2-7
clone_size: NA

cdr3_nt: TGTGCCACCAGCAGAGAGAGGACAGGGTTGGGGACCCAGTACTTC
cdr3_aa: CATSRERTGLGTQYF
v_call: TRBV15
d_call: TRBD1
j_call: TRBJ2-5
clone_size: NA

cdr3_nt: TGTGCCAGCAGTGAGGAGGGACTAGCGGATACGCAGTATTTT
cdr3_aa: CASSEEGLADTQYF
v_call: TRBV6-4
d_call: TRBD2
j_call: TRBJ2-3
clone_size: many

cdr3_nt: TGTGCCAGCAGCCCGCATAGGGACACCAGAGGGGTCTATGGCTACACCTTC
cdr3_aa: CASSPHRDTRGVYGYTF
v_call: TRBV9
d_call: NA
j_call: TRBJ1-2
clone_size: NA

cdr3_nt: TGTGCCAGCGGCCCCCGGGCTAGCGGGAGTCTGGGCACCGGGGAGCTGTTTTTT
cdr3_aa: CASGPRASGSLGTGELFF
v_call: TRBV12-3/TRBV12-4
d_call: TRBD2
j_call: TRBJ2-2
clone_size: NA

cdr3_nt: TGCAGTGCTAGGATCGGCCCCGGGGAGCCGTTTTTC
cdr3_aa: CSARIGPGEPFF
v_call: TRBV20-1
d_call: NA
j_call: TRBJ2-2
clone_size: NA

cdr3_nt: TGTGCCAGCAGTTACTCTCGGATGAATCAGCCCCAGCATTTT
cdr3_aa: CASSYSRMNQPQHF
v_call: TRBV6-9
d_call: NA
j_call: TRBJ1-5
clone_size: few

cdr3_nt: TGCAGTGCTGGGGACAGGGGAGCGGGGGAAAAACTGTTTTTT
cdr3_aa: CSAGDRGAGEKLFF
v_call: TRBV20-1
d_call: TRBD1
j_call: TRBJ1-4
clone_size: NA

cdr3_nt: TGTGCCAGCACTGGCCTAAATAGCAATCAGCCCCAGCATTTT
cdr3_aa: CASTGLNSNQPQHF
v_call: TRBV6-1
d_call: NA
j_call: TRBJ1-5
clone_size: few

cdr3_nt: TGCAGCGCCCGGACAGGGGTCACAGATACGCAGTATTTT
cdr3_aa: CSARTGVTDTQYF
v_call: TRBV29-1
d_call: TRBD1
j_call: TRBJ2-3
clone_size: many

cdr3_nt: TGTGCCAGCTCACAAACGCCCACAGGAGAGACCCAGTACTTC
cdr3_aa: CASSQTPTGETQYF
v_call: TRBV18
d_call: NA
j_call: TRBJ2-5
clone_size: few

cdr3_nt: TGTGCCAGCAGCTTAGTAATCGGGACAGCTTACTATGGCTACACCTTC
cdr3_aa: CASSLVIGTAYYGYTF
v_call: TRBV7-6
d_call: TRBD1
j_call: TRBJ1-2
clone_size: many

cdr3_nt: TGTGCCACCAGCAGAGAGGAGGGGAACACTGGAGCTTTCTTT
cdr3_aa: CATSREEGNTGAFF
v_call: TRBV15
d_call: NA
j_call: TRBJ1-1
clone_size: NA

cdr3_nt: TGTGCCAGTAGTATATGGTTGGCCAACGTCCTGACTTTC
cdr3_aa: CASSIWLANVLTF
v_call: TRBV19
d_call: NA
j_call: TRBJ2-6
clone_size: NA

cdr3_nt: TGCAGTGCTAGGGGGGCCCCGGATACGCAGTATTTT
cdr3_aa: CSARGAPDTQYF
v_call: TRBV20-1
d_call: NA
j_call: TRBJ2-3
clone_size: many

cdr3_nt: TGTGCCAGTAGTATGGGGTCGGCTACTAACAATCAGCCCCAGCATTTT
cdr3_aa: CASSMGSATNNQPQHF
v_call: TRBV19
d_call: NA
j_call: TRBJ1-5
clone_size: few

cdr3_nt: TGTGCCAGCAGCTCGCCTTCGGGCCGCTACAATGAGCAGTTCTTC
cdr3_aa: CASSSPSGRYNEQFF
v_call: TRBV7-9
d_call: NA
j_call: TRBJ2-1
clone_size: many

cdr3_nt: TGTGCCAGCAGTGATCGGCATCAGCCCCAGCATTTT
cdr3_aa: CASSDRHQPQHF
v_call: TRBV2
d_call: NA
j_call: TRBJ1-5
clone_size: many

cdr3_nt: TGCGCCAGCACCCCCCGCGCGGGGGTATCCTACGAGCAGTACTTC
cdr3_aa: CASTPRAGVSYEQYF
v_call: TRBV10-1
d_call: TRBD2
j_call: TRBJ2-7
clone_size: NA

cdr3_nt: TGTGCCAGCACCACCTGGGGGGTTGACTATGGCTACACCTTC
cdr3_aa: CASTTWGVDYGYTF
v_call: TRBV6-1
d_call: NA
j_call: TRBJ1-2
clone_size: NA

cdr3_nt: TGTGCCAGCAGCCCGACTAGTTCCGATACGCAGTATTTT
cdr3_aa: CASSPTSSDTQYF
v_call: TRBV7-8
d_call: NA
j_call: TRBJ2-3
clone_size: many

cdr3_nt: TGCAGTGGGAGCGGGAGGGCCTCCTACGAGCAGTACTTC
cdr3_aa: CSGSGRASYEQYF
v_call: TRBV20-1
d_call: TRBD2
j_call: TRBJ2-7
clone_size: many

cdr3_nt: TGTGCCTGGAGTCGGACAGTTAGCAATCAGCCCCAGCATTTT
cdr3_aa: CAWSRTVSNQPQHF
v_call: TRBV30
d_call: NA
j_call: TRBJ1-5
clone_size: NA

cdr3_nt: TGTGCCAGCAGCTTGGACGGCAGAAAGAACACTGAAGCTTTCTTT
cdr3_aa: CASSLDGRKNTEAFF
v_call: TRBV5-5
d_call: NA
j_call: TRBJ1-1
clone_size: NA

cdr3_nt: TGTGCCAGCAGCTACCTGATATCCGGGATCGGGGAGCTGTTTTTT
cdr3_aa: CASSYLISGIGELFF
v_call: TRBV5-4
d_call: NA
j_call: TRBJ2-2
clone_size: NA

cdr3_nt: TGCAGTGCTAGAACTAGCGGGAGCCGGGGAGAGACCCAGTACTTC
cdr3_aa: CSARTSGSRGETQYF
v_call: TRBV20-1
d_call: TRBD2
j_call: TRBJ2-5
clone_size: many

cdr3_nt: TGTGCCAGCAGTGGGGGGGGAAAGGGCAATCAGCCCCAGCATTTT
cdr3_aa: CASSGGGKGNQPQHF
v_call: TRBV12-3/TRBV12-4
d_call: NA
j_call: TRBJ1-5
clone_size: many